This T cell receptor beta chain was recovered during a study of beta chain features in type 1 diabetes. In this sample, this clone turned up a few times. The antigen is undetermined. Whole-study results and caveats: Shorter TCRB CDR3s, moderately but significantly so, marked every one of the four CD4+ subsets in Type 1 diabetes patients.

Sequencing targeted expressed TCRB transcripts, as all isolated RNA had been reverse transcribed. Libraries were prepared by immunoSEQ multiplex PCR; TCRdb keeps only in-frame clonotypes and omits some of them. The sample shows hundreds of thousands of clones, 10% to 15% of them seen only once. The receptor was derived from a woman aged 18-29 years with type 1 diabetes. Specimen: naive CD4+ T cells from blood.

CDR3: CSVAGVPYEQYF. CDR3 sequence (DNA): TGCAGCGTGGCGGGAGTCCCCTACGAGCAGTACTTC. This rearrangement joins TRBV29-1 to TRBJ2-7, with 7 bases that match TRBD2. CDR1 is SQVTM and CDR2 is ANQGSEA in the germline V gene. This CDR3 region has 12 residues. V trimming: 6 bases; J trimming: 2 bases; junction bases outside the gene matches: 4.